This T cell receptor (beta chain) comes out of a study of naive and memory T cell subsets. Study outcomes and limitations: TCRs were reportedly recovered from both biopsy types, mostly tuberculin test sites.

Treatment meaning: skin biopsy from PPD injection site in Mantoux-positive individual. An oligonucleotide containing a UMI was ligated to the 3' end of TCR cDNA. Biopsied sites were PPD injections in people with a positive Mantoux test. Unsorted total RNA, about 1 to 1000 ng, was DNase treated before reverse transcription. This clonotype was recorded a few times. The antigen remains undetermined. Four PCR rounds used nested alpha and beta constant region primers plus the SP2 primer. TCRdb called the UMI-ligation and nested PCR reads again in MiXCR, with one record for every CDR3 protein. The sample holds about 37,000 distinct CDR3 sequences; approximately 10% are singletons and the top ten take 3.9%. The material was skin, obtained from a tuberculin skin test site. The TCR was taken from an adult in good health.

In DNA form, the CDR3 reads TGTGCCAGCAGTTTACTCCAGCTTGCTAGCACAGATACGCAGTATTTT. It yields the protein CASSLLQLASTDTQYF. The chain employs TRBV28 and TRBJ2-3; no reliable D call. Germline V lookup: CDR1 MDHEN, CDR2 SYDVKM. The CDR3 sequence is 16 residues long. Trimming took 2 bases from V and 0 from J, leaving 12 bases between them.